This T cell receptor beta chain stems from a study of blood T cells in healthy people across ages. Study-wide results and limits: Diversity of TCR beta per million T cells declined in a roughly linear way with age.

A second PCR, run for about 6 to 11 cycles, used a sample-barcoded 5' primer plus a J-beta primer mix. Each CDR3 protein gets one entry after TCRdb re-called the 5' RACE reads with MiXCR. The table has around 1,000,000 distinct CDR3 sequences, approximately 25% seen once; the top ten hold about 0.72%. This clonotype was seen only a few times. The antigen remains unidentified. The CDR3 extends over 14 amino acids. Germline loops: CDR1 SQVTM, CDR2 ANQGSEA. The V end lost 3 bases, the J end lost 4 bases, and 15 bases lay between the germline ends. The sample was also reused in another study, on T cells of mothers and their children. That paper notes: Sequencing got over 10 million TCR beta CDR3 reads from each mother and several million from each child. The overlap seen between related mothers and children slightly exceeded that of unrelated pairs, though not significantly.

V and J are TRBV29-1 and TRBJ1-1; D gene ambiguous. The specimen was blood. This TCR came from a girl aged 2-10 years in good health. CDR3 bases: TGCAGCGTTGAGTTACAGAGAGAGGTCACTGAAGCTTTCTTT. Protein product: CSVELQREVTEAFF.